This TCR beta chain was profiled in a study of blood T cell repertoires in COVID-19. Background on the study: Nucleic acid was either cDNA or gDNA, and it came from T cells, B-cell-depleted T cells, or PBMCs.

Using immunoSEQ multiplex PCR, the repertoire was profiled, and TCRdb retains in-frame clones only, with some absent. The table has about 70,000 clones, 90% to 95% seen once. This CDR3 spans 14 amino acids. From germline, CDR1 is MNHNS and CDR2 SASEGT. The germline V and J ends were trimmed by 3 bases and 7 bases, with 10 bases remaining between them. The chain recombines TRBV6-1 with TRBJ1-6; D unclear. The source of this sequence is a human donor in a cohort sampled during active COVID-19. Sequenced input: peripheral blood. Here the CDR3 reads CASSDLGRNSPLHF. CDR3 DNA sequence: TGTGCCAGCAGTGATCTGGGGAGGAATTCACCCCTCCACTTT.